This T cell receptor beta chain appears in the sequencing data of a study of T cell repertoires in cytomegalovirus infection. TCRdb redid the calling of the reads with MiXCR, one entry per CDR3 protein. The sample carries about 770,000 distinct CDR3 sequences, around 29% recorded once. On this clonotype: Antigen: not known.

V shed 2 bases and J shed 5 bases, with 12 bases lying between them. The CDR3 is 14 amino acids. CDR1 is MNHEY, CDR2 SVGAGI, per germline. The origin of this receptor is a human donor in good health (CMV status not recorded). Some clones in this sample may be carry-over from other donors' samples. V is TRBV6-5 and J is TRBJ1-2; tentatively, D is TRBD1 (6 bases). The source material was cultured CD8+ T cells from PBMCs, sampled from culture after CMV antigen stimulation. The CDR3, as DNA: TGTGCCAGCAGTTACGGGGGGCGCGGGTATGGCTACACCTTC. Protein sequence: CASSYGGRGYGYTF.